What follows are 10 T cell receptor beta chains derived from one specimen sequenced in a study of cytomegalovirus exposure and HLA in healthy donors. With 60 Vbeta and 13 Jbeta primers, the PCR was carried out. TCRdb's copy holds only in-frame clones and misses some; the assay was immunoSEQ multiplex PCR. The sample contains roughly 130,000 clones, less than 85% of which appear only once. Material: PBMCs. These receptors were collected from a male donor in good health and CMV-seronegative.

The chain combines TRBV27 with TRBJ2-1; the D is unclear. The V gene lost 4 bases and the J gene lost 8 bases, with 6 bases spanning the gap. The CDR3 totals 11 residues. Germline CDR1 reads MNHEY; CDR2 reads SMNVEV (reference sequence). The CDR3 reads CASSSGYEQFF. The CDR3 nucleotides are TGTGCCAGCAGTTCAGGATATGAGCAGTTCTTC.

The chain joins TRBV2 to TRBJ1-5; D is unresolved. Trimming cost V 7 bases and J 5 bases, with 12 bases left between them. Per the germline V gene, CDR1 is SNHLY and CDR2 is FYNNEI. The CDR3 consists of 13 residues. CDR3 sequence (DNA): TGTGCCAGCACCCTAGTCGGGGATCAGCCCCAGCATTTT. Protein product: CASTLVGDQPQHF.

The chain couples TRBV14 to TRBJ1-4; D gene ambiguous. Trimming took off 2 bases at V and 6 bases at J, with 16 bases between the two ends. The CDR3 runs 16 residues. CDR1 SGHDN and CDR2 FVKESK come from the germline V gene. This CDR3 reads CASSQQRAGRYEKLFF. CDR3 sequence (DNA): TGTGCCAGCAGCCAACAAAGGGCGGGCAGATATGAAAAACTGTTTTTT.

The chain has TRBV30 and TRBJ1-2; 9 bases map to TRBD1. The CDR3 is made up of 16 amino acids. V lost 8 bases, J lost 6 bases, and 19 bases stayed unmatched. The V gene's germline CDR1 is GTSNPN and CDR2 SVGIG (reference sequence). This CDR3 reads CAQGARDREVPHGYTF. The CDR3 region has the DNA TGTGCCCAGGGAGCCCGGGACAGGGAGGTCCCTCATGGCTACACCTTC.

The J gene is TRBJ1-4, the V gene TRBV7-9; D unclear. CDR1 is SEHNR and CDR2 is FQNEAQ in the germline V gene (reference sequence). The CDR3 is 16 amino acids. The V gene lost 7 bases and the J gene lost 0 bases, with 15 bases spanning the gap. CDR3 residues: CASKPSGLATNEKLFF. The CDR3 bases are TGTGCCAGCAAGCCGTCGGGTCTAGCAACTAATGAAAAACTGTTTTTT.

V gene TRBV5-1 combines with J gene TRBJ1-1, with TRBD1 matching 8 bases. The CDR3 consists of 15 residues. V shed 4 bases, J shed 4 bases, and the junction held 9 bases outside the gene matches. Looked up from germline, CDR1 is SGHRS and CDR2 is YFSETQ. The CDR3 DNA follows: TGCGCCAGCAGCCATGGGACAGGTGTTACCACTGAAGCTTTCTTT. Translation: CASSHGTGVTTEAFF.

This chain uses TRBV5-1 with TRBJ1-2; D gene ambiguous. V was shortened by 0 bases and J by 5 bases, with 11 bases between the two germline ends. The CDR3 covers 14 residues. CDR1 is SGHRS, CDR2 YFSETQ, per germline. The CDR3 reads CASSLGQTTYGYTF. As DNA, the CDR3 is TGCGCCAGCAGCTTGGGGCAAACTACATATGGCTACACCTTC.

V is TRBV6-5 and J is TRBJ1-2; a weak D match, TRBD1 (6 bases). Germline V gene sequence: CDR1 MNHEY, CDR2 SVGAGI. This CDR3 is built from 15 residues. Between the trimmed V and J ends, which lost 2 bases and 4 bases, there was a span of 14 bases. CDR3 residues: CASSYRGAPVYGYTF. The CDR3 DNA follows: TGTGCCAGCAGTTACCGGGGGGCGCCGGTCTATGGCTACACCTTC.

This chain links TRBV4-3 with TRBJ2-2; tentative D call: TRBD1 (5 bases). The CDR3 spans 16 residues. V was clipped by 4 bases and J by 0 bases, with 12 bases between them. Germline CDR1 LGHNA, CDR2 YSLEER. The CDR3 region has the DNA TGCGCCAGCAGCCCTGGACACCGCACGAACACCGGGGAGCTGTTTTTT. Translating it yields CASSPGHRTNTGELFF.

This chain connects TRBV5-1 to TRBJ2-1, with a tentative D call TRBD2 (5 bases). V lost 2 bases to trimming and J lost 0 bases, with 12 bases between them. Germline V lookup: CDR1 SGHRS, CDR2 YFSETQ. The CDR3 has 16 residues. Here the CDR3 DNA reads TGCGCCAGCAGCTTTTACGGGATTTACTCCTACAATGAGCAGTTCTTC. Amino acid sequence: CASSFYGIYSYNEQFF.